What follows describes a single T cell receptor (beta chain). Its antigen is still unknown. Sequence at one end of the junction differs from germline and may be a read error. The entry originates in a study of T cells in Graves' hyperthyroidism and ophthalmopathy. Study-level findings and limits: Ophthalmopathy and stable hyperthyroidism were separated by a 13 V-J model. With a median lead of around 6.7 months before onset, the model predicted ophthalmopathy.

The V gene's germline CDR1 is DFQATT and CDR2 SNEGSKA (reference sequence). The length of the CDR3 is 14 residues. Patients were excluded because of uncontrolled infection, other autoimmune disease, pregnancy or lactation. Thyroid ultrasound and orbital computed tomography, with clinical symptoms and serum thyroxine and TRAb, informed diagnoses. What was amplified from RNA transcripts were TCR beta CDR3 regions. The HTBI set primed first-round TCR CDR3 RT-PCR. Using its own MiXCR run on the multiplex PCR reads, TCRdb lists one record per CDR3 protein. Of fewer than 550,000 distinct CDR3 sequences in the sample, less than 25% were seen once.

The gene calls are TRBV20-1 and TRBJ1-1; D gene unclear. This receptor was identified in a woman in her twenties or thirties with Graves' ophthalmopathy. The sample comprised blood. The CDR3 DNA sequence: TGCAGTGCTAGAGAGACTCCTGTATTCACTGAAGCTCTCTTT. Its translation: CSARETPVFTEALF.